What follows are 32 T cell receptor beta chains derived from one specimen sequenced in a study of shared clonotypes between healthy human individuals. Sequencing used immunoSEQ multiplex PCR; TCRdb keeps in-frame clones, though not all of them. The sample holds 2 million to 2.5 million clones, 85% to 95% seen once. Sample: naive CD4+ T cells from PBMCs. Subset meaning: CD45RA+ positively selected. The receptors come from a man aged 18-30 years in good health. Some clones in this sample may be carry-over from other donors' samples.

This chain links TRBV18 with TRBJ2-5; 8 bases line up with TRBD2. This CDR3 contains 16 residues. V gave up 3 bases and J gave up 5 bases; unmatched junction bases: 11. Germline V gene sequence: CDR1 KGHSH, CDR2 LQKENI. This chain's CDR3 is CASSPQVSGNGETQYF. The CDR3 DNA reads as TGTGCCAGCTCACCTCAAGTTAGCGGGAATGGGGAGACCCAGTACTTC. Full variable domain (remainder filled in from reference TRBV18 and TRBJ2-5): NAGVMQNPRHLVRRRGQEARLRCSPMKGHSHVYWYRQLPEEGLKFMVYLQKENIIDESGMPKERFSAEFPKEGPSILRIQQVVRGDSAAYFCASSPQVSGNGETQYFGPGTRLLVL.

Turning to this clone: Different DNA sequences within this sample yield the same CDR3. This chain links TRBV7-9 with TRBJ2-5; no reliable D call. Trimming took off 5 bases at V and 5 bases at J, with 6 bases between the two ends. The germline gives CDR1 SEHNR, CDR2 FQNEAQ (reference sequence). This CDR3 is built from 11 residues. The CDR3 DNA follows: TGTGCCAGCAGCCTTGCGGAGACCCAGTACTTC. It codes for CASSLAETQYF. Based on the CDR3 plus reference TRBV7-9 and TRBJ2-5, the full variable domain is DTGVSQNPRHKITKRGQNVTFRCDPISEHNRLYWYRQTLGQGPEFLTYFQNEAQLEKSRLLSDRFSAERPKGSFSTLEIQRTEQGDSAMYLCASSLAETQYFGPGTRLLVL.

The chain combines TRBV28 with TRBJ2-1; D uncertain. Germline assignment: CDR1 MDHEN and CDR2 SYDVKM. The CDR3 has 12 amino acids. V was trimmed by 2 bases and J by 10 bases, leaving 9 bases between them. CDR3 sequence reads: CASSLPMVEQFF. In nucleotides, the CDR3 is TGTGCCAGCAGTTTACCTATGGTGGAGCAGTTCTTC.

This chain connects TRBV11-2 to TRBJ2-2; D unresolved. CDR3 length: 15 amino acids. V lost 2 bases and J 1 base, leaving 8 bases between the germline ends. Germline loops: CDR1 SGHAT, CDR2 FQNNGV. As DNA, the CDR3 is TGTGCCAGCAGCTTAAGACATAGGAACACCGGGGAGCTGTTTTTT. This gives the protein CASSLRHRNTGELFF.

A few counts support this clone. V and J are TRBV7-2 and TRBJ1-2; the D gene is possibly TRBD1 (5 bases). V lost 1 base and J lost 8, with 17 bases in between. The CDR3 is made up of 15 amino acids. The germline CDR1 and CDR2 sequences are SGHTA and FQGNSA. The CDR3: CASSLDPGRVSGYTF. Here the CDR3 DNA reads TGTGCCAGCAGCTTAGATCCAGGGCGGGTCTCGGGCTACACCTTC. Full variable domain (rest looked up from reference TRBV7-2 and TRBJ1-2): GAGVSQSPSNKVTEKGKDVELRCDPISGHTALYWYRQSLGQGLEFLIYFQGNSAPDKSGLPSDRFSAERTGGSVSTLTIQRTQQEDSAVYLCASSLDPGRVSGYTFGSGTRLTVV.

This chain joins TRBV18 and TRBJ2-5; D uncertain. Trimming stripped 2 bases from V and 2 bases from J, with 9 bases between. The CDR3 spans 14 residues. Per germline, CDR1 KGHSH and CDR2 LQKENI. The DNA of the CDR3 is TGTGCCAGCTCACCAGTGGTCCTACAAGAGACCCAGTACTTC. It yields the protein CASSPVVLQETQYF.

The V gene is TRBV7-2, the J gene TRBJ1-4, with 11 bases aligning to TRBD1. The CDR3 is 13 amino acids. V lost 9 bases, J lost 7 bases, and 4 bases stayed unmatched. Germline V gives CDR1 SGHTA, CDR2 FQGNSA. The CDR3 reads CASTGTGGEKLFF. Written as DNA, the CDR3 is TGTGCCAGTACCGGGACAGGGGGTGAAAAACTGTTTTTT.

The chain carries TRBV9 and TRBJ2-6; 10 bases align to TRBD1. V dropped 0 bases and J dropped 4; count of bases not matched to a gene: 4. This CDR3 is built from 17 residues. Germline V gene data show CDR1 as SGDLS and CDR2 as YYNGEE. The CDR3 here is CASSVVGQGSGANVLTF. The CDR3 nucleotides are TGTGCCAGCAGCGTAGTGGGACAGGGGTCCGGGGCCAACGTCCTGACTTTC.

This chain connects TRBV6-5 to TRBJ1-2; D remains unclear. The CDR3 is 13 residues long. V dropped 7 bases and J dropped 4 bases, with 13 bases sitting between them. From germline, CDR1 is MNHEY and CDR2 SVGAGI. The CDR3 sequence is CASTPGRVYGYTF. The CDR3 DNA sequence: TGTGCCAGCACCCCCGGCAGAGTCTATGGCTACACCTTC.

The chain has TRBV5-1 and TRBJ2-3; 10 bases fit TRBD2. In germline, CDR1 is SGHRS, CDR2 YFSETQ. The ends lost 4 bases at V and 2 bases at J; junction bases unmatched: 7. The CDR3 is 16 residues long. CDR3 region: CASSPGLADTTDTQYF. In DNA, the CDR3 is TGCGCCAGCAGCCCAGGACTAGCGGATACCACAGATACGCAGTATTTT. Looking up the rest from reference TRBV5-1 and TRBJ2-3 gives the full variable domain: KAGVTQTPRYLIKTRGQQVTLSCSPISGHRSVSWYQQTPGQGLQFLFEYFSETQRNKGNFPGRFSGRQFSNSRSEMNVSTLELGDSALYLCASSPGLADTTDTQYFGPGTRLTVL.

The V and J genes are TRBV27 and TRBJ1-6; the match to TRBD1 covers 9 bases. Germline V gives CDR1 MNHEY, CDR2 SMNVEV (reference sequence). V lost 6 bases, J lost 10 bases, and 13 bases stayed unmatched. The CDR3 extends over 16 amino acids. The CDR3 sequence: CASRLSQGARGSPLHF. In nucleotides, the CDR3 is TGTGCCAGCAGACTTTCACAGGGGGCCAGGGGGTCACCCCTCCACTTT.

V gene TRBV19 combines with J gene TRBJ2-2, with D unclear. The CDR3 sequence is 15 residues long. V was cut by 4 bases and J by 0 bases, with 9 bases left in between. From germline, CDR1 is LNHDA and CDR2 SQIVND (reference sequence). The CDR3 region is CASSRERSNTGELFF. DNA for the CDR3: TGTGCCAGTAGTAGGGAACGTTCGAACACCGGGGAGCTGTTTTTT.

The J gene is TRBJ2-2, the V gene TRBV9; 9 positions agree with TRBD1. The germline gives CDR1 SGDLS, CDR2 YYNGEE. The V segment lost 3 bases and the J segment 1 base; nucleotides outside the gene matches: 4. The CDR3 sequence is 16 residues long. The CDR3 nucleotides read TGTGCCAGCAGCGGCCCGGGACAGGGGAACACCGGGGAGCTGTTTTTT. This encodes CASSGPGQGNTGELFF.

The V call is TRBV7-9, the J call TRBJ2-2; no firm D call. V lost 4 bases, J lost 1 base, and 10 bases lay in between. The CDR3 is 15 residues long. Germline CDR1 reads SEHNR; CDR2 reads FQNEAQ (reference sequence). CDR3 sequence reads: CASSSMARNTGELFF. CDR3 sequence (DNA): TGTGCCAGCAGCTCGATGGCCCGGAACACCGGGGAGCTGTTTTTT.

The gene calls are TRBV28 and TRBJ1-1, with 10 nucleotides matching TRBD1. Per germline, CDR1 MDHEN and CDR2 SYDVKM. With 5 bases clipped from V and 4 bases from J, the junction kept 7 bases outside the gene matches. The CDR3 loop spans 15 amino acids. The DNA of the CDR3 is TGTGCCAGCAGTCCTATGGGACAGGGGAGCACTGAAGCTTTCTTT. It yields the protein CASSPMGQGSTEAFF.

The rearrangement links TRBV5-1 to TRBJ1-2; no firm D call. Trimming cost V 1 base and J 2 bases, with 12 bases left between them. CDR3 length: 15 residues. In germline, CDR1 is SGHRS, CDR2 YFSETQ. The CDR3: CASSLLTTGNYGYTF. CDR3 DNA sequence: TGCGCCAGCAGCTTGTTGACAACGGGCAACTATGGCTACACCTTC.

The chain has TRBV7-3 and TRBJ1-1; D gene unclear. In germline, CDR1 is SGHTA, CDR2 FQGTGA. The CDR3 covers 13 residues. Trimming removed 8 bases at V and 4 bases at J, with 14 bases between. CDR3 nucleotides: TGTGCCAGCCTGATGGAAAGAGGCACTGAAGCTTTCTTT. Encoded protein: CASLMERGTEAFF.

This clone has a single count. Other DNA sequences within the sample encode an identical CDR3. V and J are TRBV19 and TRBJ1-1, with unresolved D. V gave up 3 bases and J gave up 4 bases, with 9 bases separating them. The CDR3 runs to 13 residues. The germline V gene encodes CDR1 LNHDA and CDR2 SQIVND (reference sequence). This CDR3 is CASSILRGTEAFF. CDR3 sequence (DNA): TGTGCCAGTAGTATTCTGCGGGGCACTGAAGCTTTCTTT.

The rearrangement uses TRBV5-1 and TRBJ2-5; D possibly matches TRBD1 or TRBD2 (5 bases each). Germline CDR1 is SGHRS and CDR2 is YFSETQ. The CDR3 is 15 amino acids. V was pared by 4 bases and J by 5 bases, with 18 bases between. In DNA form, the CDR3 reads TGCGCCAGCAGCCCGGGGTTTGTAAGGGGTGAGACCCAGTACTTC. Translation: CASSPGFVRGETQYF.

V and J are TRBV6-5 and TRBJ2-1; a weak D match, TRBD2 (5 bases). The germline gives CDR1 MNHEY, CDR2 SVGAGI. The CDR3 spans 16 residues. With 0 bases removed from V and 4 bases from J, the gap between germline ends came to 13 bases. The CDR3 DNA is TGTGCCAGCAGTTACTCAAGCGCCCGGGATTACAATGAGCAGTTCTTC. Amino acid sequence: CASSYSSARDYNEQFF.

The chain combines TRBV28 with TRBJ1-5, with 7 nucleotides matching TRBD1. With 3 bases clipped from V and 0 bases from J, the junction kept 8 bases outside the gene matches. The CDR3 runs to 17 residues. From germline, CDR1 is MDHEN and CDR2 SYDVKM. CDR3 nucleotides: TGTGCCAGCAGTTTCTTAATACACAGGGGTAGCAATCAGCCCCAGCATTTT. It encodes CASSFLIHRGSNQPQHF.

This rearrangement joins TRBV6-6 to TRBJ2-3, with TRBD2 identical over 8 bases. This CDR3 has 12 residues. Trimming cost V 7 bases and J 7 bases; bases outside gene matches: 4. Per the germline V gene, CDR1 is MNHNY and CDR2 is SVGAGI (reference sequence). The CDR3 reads CASTPGGNTQYF. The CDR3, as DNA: TGTGCCAGCACCCCGGGGGGGAATACGCAGTATTTT.

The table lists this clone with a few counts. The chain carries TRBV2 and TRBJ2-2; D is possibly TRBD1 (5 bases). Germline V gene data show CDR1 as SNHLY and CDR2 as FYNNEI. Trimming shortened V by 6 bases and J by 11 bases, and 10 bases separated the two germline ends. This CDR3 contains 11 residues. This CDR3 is CASRVRTELFF. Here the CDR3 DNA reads TGTGCCAGCAGAGTCCGGACAGAGCTGTTTTTT.

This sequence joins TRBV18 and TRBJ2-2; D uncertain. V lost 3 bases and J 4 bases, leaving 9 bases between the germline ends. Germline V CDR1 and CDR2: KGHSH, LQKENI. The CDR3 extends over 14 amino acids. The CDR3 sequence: CASSPRSGTGELFF. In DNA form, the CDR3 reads TGTGCCAGCTCACCCCGGTCTGGCACCGGGGAGCTGTTTTTT.

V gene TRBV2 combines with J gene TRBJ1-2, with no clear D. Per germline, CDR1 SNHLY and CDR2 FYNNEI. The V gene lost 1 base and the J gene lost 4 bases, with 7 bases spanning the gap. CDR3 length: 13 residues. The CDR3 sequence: CASSEVRIYGYTF. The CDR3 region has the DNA TGTGCCAGCAGTGAAGTGAGAATCTATGGCTACACCTTC.

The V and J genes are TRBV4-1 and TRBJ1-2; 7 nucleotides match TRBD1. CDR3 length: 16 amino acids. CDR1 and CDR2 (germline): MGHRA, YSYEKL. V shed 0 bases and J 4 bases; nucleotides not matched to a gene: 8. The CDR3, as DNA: TGCGCCAGCAGCCAAGATTTAAGGGGGCGCGCCTATGGCTACACCTTC. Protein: CASSQDLRGRAYGYTF.

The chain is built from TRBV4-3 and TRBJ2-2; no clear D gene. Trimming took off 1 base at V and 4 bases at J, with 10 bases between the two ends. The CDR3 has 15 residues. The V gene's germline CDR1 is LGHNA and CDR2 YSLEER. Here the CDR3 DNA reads TGCGCCAGCAGCCAAGTAGGGCAGTTCACCGGGGAGCTGTTTTTT. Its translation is CASSQVGQFTGELFF.

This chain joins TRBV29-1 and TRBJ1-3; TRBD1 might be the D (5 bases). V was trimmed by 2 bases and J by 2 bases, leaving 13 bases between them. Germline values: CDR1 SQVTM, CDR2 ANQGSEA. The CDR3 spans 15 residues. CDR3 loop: CSVETWQGPGNTIYF. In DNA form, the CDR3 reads TGCAGCGTTGAAACTTGGCAGGGACCTGGAAACACCATATATTTT. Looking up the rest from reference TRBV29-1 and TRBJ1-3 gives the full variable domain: SAVISQKPSRDICQRGTSLTIQCQVDSQVTMMFWYRQQPGQSLTLIATANQGSEATYESGFVIDKFPISRPNLTFSTLTVSNMSPEDSSIYLCSVETWQGPGNTIYFGEGSWLTVV.

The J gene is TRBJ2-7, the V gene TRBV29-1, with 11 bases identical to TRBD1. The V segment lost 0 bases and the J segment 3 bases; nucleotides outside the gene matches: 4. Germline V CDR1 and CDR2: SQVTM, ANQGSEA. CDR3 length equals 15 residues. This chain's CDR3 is CSVEDPGQGDYEQYF. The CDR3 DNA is TGCAGCGTTGAAGATCCGGGACAGGGGGACTACGAGCAGTACTTC.

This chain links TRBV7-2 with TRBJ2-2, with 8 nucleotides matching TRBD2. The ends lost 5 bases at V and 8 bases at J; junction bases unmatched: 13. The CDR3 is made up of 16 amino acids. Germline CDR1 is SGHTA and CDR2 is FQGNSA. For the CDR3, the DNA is TGTGCCAGCAGCCCTCGCGGGAGCGGGAGTCCTGGGGAGCTGTTTTTT. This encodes CASSPRGSGSPGELFF.

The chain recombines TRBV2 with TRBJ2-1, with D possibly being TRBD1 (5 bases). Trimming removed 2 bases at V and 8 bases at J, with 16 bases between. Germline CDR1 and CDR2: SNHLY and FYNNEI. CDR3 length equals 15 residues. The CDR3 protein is CASSEIGQGIDEQFF. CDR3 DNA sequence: TGTGCCAGCAGTGAAATTGGGCAGGGAATCGATGAGCAGTTCTTC.

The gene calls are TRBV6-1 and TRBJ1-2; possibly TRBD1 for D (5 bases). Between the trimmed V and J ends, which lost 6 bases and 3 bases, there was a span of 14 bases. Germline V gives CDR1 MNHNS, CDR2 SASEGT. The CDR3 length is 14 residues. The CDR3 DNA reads TGTGCCAGCAGCCCTATGTCGGGGGACTATGGCTACACCTTC. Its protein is CASSPMSGDYGYTF.